This entry lists 12 T cell receptor beta chains sequenced from one sample in a study of technical replicates of blood from several donors. Some clones are missing from TCRdb's copy, which holds only in-frame ones; the method was immunoSEQ multiplex PCR. Of some 57,000 clones detected, about 96% appear once; the ten largest clones hold 0.15% to 0.25%. Sequenced: T cells isolated from PBMCs. The receptors were gathered from a human donor in good health.

The chain combines TRBV19 with TRBJ2-7, with a weak D call TRBD2 (5 bases). The V gene lost 3 bases and the J gene lost 1 base, with 19 bases spanning the gap. Germline loops: CDR1 LNHDA, CDR2 SQIVND (reference sequence). The CDR3 sequence is 17 residues long. This CDR3 reads CASSIAAGVLLSYEQYF. CDR3 sequence (DNA): TGTGCCAGTAGTATCGCGGCCGGGGTCCTCCTATCCTACGAGCAGTACTTC.

The rearrangement uses TRBV6-1 and TRBJ2-4, with TRBD2 as a possible D gene (5 bases). This CDR3 region has 17 residues. Germline V gene lookup returns CDR1 MNHNS and CDR2 SASEGT. V lost 4 bases and J lost 1, with 17 bases in between. DNA for the CDR3: TGTGCCAGCAGTGCCACGGCCGGGGAATTGGCCAAAAACATTCAGTACTTC. It translates to CASSATAGELAKNIQYF.

This clone was seen once. The chain has TRBV28 and TRBJ2-6; weak D call: TRBD1 (5 bases). This CDR3 spans 17 amino acids. Looked up from germline, CDR1 is MDHEN and CDR2 is SYDVKM. The ends were cut back, 2 bases at V and 0 bases at J, with 11 bases in the middle. The CDR3 sequence: CASSLKVRVSGANVLTF. The CDR3 DNA sequence: TGTGCCAGCAGTTTAAAGGTCAGGGTCTCTGGGGCCAACGTCCTGACTTTC.

V usage is TRBV9 and J usage is TRBJ2-3; TRBD1 might be the D (5 bases). The CDR3 spans 14 residues. V was pared by 4 bases and J by 8 bases, with 17 bases between. Germline V gene data show CDR1 as SGDLS and CDR2 as YYNGEE. CDR3 in amino acids: CASSPELFRGTQYF. CDR3 nucleotides: TGTGCCAGCAGCCCAGAGCTTTTTAGGGGTACGCAGTATTTT.

The chain employs TRBV10-3 and TRBJ1-3; D is possibly TRBD1 (5 bases). Trimming cost V 2 bases and J 0 bases, with 11 bases left between them. The CDR3 has 16 amino acids. The germline CDR1 and CDR2 sequences are ENHRY and SYGVKD. CDR3: CAISERQGLSGNTIYF. The CDR3, as DNA: TGTGCCATCAGTGAGAGGCAGGGTCTCTCTGGAAACACCATATATTTT.

The V gene is TRBV5-1, the J gene TRBJ2-5; D is unresolved. The length of the CDR3 is 13 residues. Germline loops: CDR1 SGHRS, CDR2 YFSETQ. V gave up 3 bases and J gave up 5 bases, with 11 bases separating them. Here the CDR3 DNA reads TGCGCCAGCAGCTCCGCCTCCGGGGAGACCCAGTACTTC. Encoded protein: CASSSASGETQYF.

The genes are TRBV5-1 and TRBJ1-2; D call uncertain. Germline V CDR1 and CDR2: SGHRS, YFSETQ. V lost 0 bases and J lost 1, with 16 bases in between. The length of the CDR3 is 17 residues. CDR3 protein: CASSLDTVSTYNYGYTF. As DNA, the CDR3 is TGCGCCAGCAGCTTGGATACAGTCTCTACCTATAACTATGGCTACACCTTC.

This clone showed up just once. The chain has TRBV6-4 and TRBJ2-7; D not resolved. V shed 3 bases and J shed 0 bases, with 9 bases lying between them. Germline V gene lookup returns CDR1 MRHNA and CDR2 SNTAGT. This CDR3 is 14 amino acids long. The CDR3 region is CASSEAFGSYEQYF. CDR3 sequence (DNA): TGTGCCAGCAGTGAAGCCTTCGGCTCCTACGAGCAGTACTTC.

The chain links TRBV5-6 to TRBJ2-7; maybe TRBD2 (5 bases). The germline V and J ends were trimmed by 1 base and 3 bases, with 8 bases remaining between them. Germline V gene data show CDR1 as SGHDT and CDR2 as YYEEEE. The CDR3 runs to 13 residues. The CDR3 spells CASSLRRFYEQYF. The CDR3 nucleotides are TGTGCCAGCAGCTTGAGGAGGTTCTACGAGCAGTACTTC.

The chain recombines TRBV5-4 with TRBJ2-1, with unresolved D. The CDR3 length is 13 residues. V was trimmed by 4 bases and J by 4 bases, leaving 9 bases between them. Germline CDR1 and CDR2: SGHNT and YYREEE (reference sequence). CDR3: CASSPTLYNEQFF. DNA of the CDR3: TGTGCCAGCAGCCCCACTTTGTACAATGAGCAGTTCTTC.

This chain connects TRBV10-3 to TRBJ1-2, with 9 bases fitting TRBD1. The CDR3 extends over 15 amino acids. V lost 4 bases to trimming and J lost 4 bases; unmatched junction nucleotides: 7. In germline, CDR1 is ENHRY, CDR2 SYGVKD. The CDR3 DNA reads TGTGCCATCAGTGGAGGACAGGGGTTCGGCTATGGCTACACCTTC. This encodes CAISGGQGFGYGYTF.

The chain carries TRBV16 and TRBJ2-7; 8 nucleotides match TRBD1. The CDR3 runs to 17 residues. J was trimmed by 1 base and V by 4 bases; bases with no gene match: 12. From germline, CDR1 is KGHSY and CDR2 FQNENV. CDR3 in DNA: TGTGCCAGCAGCCTCACTGGACAGGGAAGGCGATCCTACGAGCAGTACTTC. Translating gives CASSLTGQGRRSYEQYF.